This entry concerns a single T cell receptor (beta chain). Its cognate antigen has yet to be identified. Nothing much larger sits one base from this clone, and base qualities are not available. The cohort consisted of fewer than 700 healthy bone marrow donors. At the time of sampling, every cohort member was nominally healthy, though immune exposures that went unrecorded were likely present. The donor was CMV seropositive and belonged to the group of 250 to 350 seropositive cohort members. Every donor gave a peripheral blood sample, and the peripheral blood mononuclear cells from that sample were used for TCR beta sequencing. Genomic DNA was extracted from the blood cell samples with the Qiagen DNeasy Blood Extraction Kit. This entry belongs to a study of cytomegalovirus exposure and HLA in healthy donors (dated by TCRdb to about 2017). About the full investigation: An earlier analysis of some 620 of the donors reported about 300 Gb of sequence data and 95 million to 140 million unique TCR beta sequences obtained from roughly 180 million T cells. The aim of the study was to test whether cataloging public T cell receptors could identify signatures of past pathogen exposure. The genetic ancestry cluster associated with self-reported Caucasian donors included around 76% of the approximately 400 genotyped donors. The study used immunosequencing to profile the T cell repertoires of more than 650 subjects and linked those repertoires to cytomegalovirus serostatus. Several DR-DQ haplotypes were handled as single units for association and clustering because linkage in the cohort was strong. To decide whether each TCR beta V gene segment behaved as functional or pseudogenic, an earlier analysis of several hundred of the donors relied on high-throughput TCR beta sequencing. Across around 400 genotyped donors of the cohort, an average of roughly 230,000 unique TCR beta nucleotide sequences per donor were sequenced, and roughly 20% of those sequences were non-productive. To study patterns of TCR occurrence, a later analysis re-analyzed previously published TCR beta repertoires from around 700 donors and added high-resolution HLA genotyping. Besides the first cohort of some 670 subjects, a separate validation cohort made up of some 110 different subjects was used. In the later analysis, no new phenotypic data were used to find candidate immune exposures; instead, reliance was placed on TCR beta sequences and their occurrence across donors. Typing coverage varied by locus: about 620-630 donors for A, B, C, DRB1 and DQB1; approximately 520 for DQA1; about 590 for DPA1; 450 to 480 for DPB1. Donor age, sex, ethnicity and CMV serostatus were collected together with the repertoire data. The study combined high-throughput TCR immunosequencing, statistical association of individual TCRs with disease status, and machine learning to predict cytomegalovirus infection status. All discovery cohort repertoires had been generated using a single sequencing platform. Genome-wide SNP genotypes for about three fifths of the 666 donors were used in a later genetic analysis, which treated that subset as a discovery cohort. Approximately 310 gigabases of sequencing data and approximately 85 million unique TCR sequences were included in an early release covering 550 to 650 HLA-typed donors. HLA typing covered class I and class II loci at four-digit resolution.

The library was produced with the immunoSEQ multiplex PCR assay. For the multiplex PCR, a mixture combining 60 forward primers for TCR Vbeta segments and 13 reverse primers for TCR Jbeta segments was used. Amplification of the CDR3 region of rearranged TCR beta genes was performed with a multiplex PCR assay on genomic DNA. Amplified TCR beta libraries were sequenced as 87-base-pair reads on the Illumina HiSeq System. On the study's bioinformatics: A later analysis tallied 80 million to 95 million unique TCR beta chains across the 666 repertoires, and approximately 12 million of those chains were shared by two or more donors. A nearest-neighbor algorithm error-corrected the raw reads and collapsed the reads into unique sequences, merging closely related sequences to remove PCR and sequencing errors. CDR3 sequences were aligned to IMGT reference sequences to assign V, D and J gene segments. For a sequence to be retained, a match of at least six nucleotides to both a V gene segment and a J gene segment was required. A rearrangement was called productive if the CDR3 had no stop codons and remained in frame with V and J, and every other rearrangement was called non-productive. Following IMGT convention, CDR3 was defined as the stretch from the second conserved V-encoded cysteine up to the conserved J-encoded phenylalanine. Sequences without an unambiguous match to a single V gene segment were excluded from the earlier analysis of approximately 560 of the donors. In an earlier analysis of 587 of the donors, a V segment was called functional when productive rearrangements were above 56.7%, and segregating when the standard deviation between donors exceeded 5%. A statistical classification framework was built for diagnosing cytomegalovirus status from the catalog of TCR beta chain sequences. A later analysis assigned V and J genes by comparing TCR nucleotide sequences with IMGT/GENE-DB human TR gene sequences. The TCRdist pipeline was used in a later analysis to assign CDR3 sequences and most-parsimonious VDJ recombination scenarios. In a later analysis, every TCR beta chain was defined by the combination of its CDR3 amino acid sequence and its V-gene family, and reads without a unique V-gene family were dropped. A later analysis removed over 500 highly shared, low-generation-probability nucleotide sequences to deal with suspected cross-contamination and a sequencing artifact. A later analysis calculated a clonal expansion index for each public chain from normalized within-repertoire ranks of inferred template counts. In a later analysis, generation probabilities were computed using a VDJ recombination model fitted to out-of-frame rearrangements, and the results were checked against IGoR. In a later analysis, hypergeometric tests were used to score TCR-TCR, TCR-HLA and TCR-CMV co-occurrence, with a repertoire-size bias correction applied to TCR pairs. False discovery rates were estimated in a later analysis by permuting HLA or CMV assignments 20 times. A later analysis grouped co-occurring TCRs with DBSCAN, adding TCRdist sequence similarity when clustering within HLA-allele-positive subsets. Repertoires with fewer than 30,000 or more than 120,000 public chains, plus five repertoires with anomalous nucleotide sharing, were excluded from co-occurrence clustering. TCRdb took this table from immuneACCESS and kept in-frame rearrangements with V and J called. Such tables lack part of the clones; where checked against another copy, unresolved V genes explain under half of the gap, and the rest is unexplained. D and trimming were read from the DNA, whereas the V and J calls and clone size are those reported in that table. Here the sample has 150,000 to 180,000 clones; around 79% occur a single time. The ten biggest clones cover roughly 7.1% of the sample.

From V the trimming removes 5 bases and from J it removes 1 base, while the gene matches leave 6 bases of the junction unaccounted for. CDR1 SGHTA and CDR2 FQGTGA are derived from the germline V gene. The CDR3 measures 15 amino acids from cysteine to phenylalanine. Only CDR3 DNA remains: 45 bases, in frame from the first base. Summary of the overall study and its limitations: A later analysis found that TCR association rates varied across HLA loci, with DRB1 alleles showing the most associated TCRs and HLA-C alleles the fewest. Most TCR sequences were observed very rarely across donors, whereas some public TCRs were present in many individuals. Strong co-occurrence of HLA alleles, especially DR and DQ, made assigning TCR associations to individual alleles difficult. In an earlier analysis of about 540 of the donors, most TCR beta V segments were observed in productive rearrangements about 87% or about 30% of the time, broadly matching IMGT annotations. The sequencing pipeline was judged likely to have produced a cluster of highly shared sequence variants as a technical artifact. Sequencing depth was assumed to be roughly uniform across donors in the presence/absence analyses, though that assumption may not hold. A total of 150 to 200 TCR beta chains were listed by the study as associated with cytomegalovirus. Because counts were too low, roughly 16 rarely observed V segments, including chromosome 9 orphons, were excluded from the earlier analysis of 587 of the donors. CMV serostatus was the only immune exposure information available for the cohort. The authors suggested that the approach could potentially be extended to other disease states and immunological phenotypes. A later analysis associated 16,951 TCR beta sequences with specific HLA alleles at a false discovery rate of 0.05. Some IMGT-functional V segments, including TRBV6-2 and TRBV6-3, could not be told apart with the 87-base-pair reads, so those segments were excluded. The cohort was sequenced for TCR beta chains only, and without alpha or paired-chain data the features that could be detected were limited. Because HLA typing was missing for some donors at each locus, association tests included only the typed subset. A later analysis reported that several top co-occurrence clusters appeared linked to parvovirus B19, influenza, CMV and Epstein-Barr virus. In a later analysis, HLA-associated TCR beta chains were found to be more clonally expanded and to have lower generation probabilities than equally common non-associated chains. Compared with the roughly 670-donor mean, donors in an Asian-associated ancestry cluster had fewer N-insertions in productive TCRs, according to a later genetic analysis. In vitro tests confirmed that a few of the cytomegalovirus-associated TCR beta chains recognize cytomegalovirus antigens. A later genetic analysis associated a missense DCLRE1C variant with V-gene and J-gene trimming of TCR beta chains, and an independent cohort replicated the association. A later analysis found that most CMV-associated TCR beta chains appeared HLA-restricted, with HLA associations seemingly driven largely by CMV exposure. A further reported finding was that TCR beta sequences accurately predicted the HLA-A and HLA-B alleles for most subjects in the first cohort. Correlated functional status among segregating V segments might be attributable to linkage disequilibrium, but an unknown experimental factor could not be ruled out. In both the original and validation cohorts, the classifier was reported to diagnose cytomegalovirus status with high specificity and sensitivity.

Sequenced input: PBMCs. The rearranged chain carries TRBV7-3 and TRBJ1-1, with 8 middle bases fitting TRBD1. The sequence was obtained from a man in his thirties or forties in good health and CMV-seropositive. The CDR3 region reads CASSPSGTGNTEAFF. The DNA reads TGTGCCAGCAGCCCATCCGGGACAGGGAACACTGAAGCTTTCTTT.